This is a list of T cell receptor beta chains from one sample in a study of control samples from healthy donors and cancer patients. Method: immunoSEQ multiplex PCR; TCRdb's copy keeps in-frame clones and lacks some. In the table there are some 190,000 clones, around 90% of which are singletons. Specimen: blood. The receptors were gathered from a man aged 25-45 years in good health. Each CDR3 is given with its conserved first and last residue. The D gene is left open where the match is weak. Clone size is shown for a subset of rows, as once, few, many or a class of expanded clone.

clone_size j_call d_call v_call cdr3_aa cdr3_nt
NA TRBJ2-4 NA TRBV11-2 CASSLGGKGPIRKNIQYF TGTGCCAGCAGCTTAGGGGGGAAAGGCCCGATCCGTAAAAACATTCAGTACTTC
NA TRBJ2-1 TRBD2 TRBV2 CASSARLARRDNEQFF TGTGCCAGCAGTGCGAGACTAGCTAGGCGGGACAATGAGCAGTTCTTC
NA TRBJ2-2 NA TRBV6-6 CASSRTGSSGELFF TGTGCCAGCAGTCGCACAGGTTCCAGCGGGGAGCTGTTTTTT
once TRBJ2-3 NA TRBV7-7 CASSVTSTDTQYF TGTGCCAGCAGCGTTACTAGCACAGATACGCAGTATTTT
few TRBJ2-7 TRBD2 TRBV30 CAWSLAGGFSGYEQYF TGTGCCTGGAGTTTAGCGGGGGGGTTCTCCGGCTACGAGCAGTACTTC
few TRBJ2-1 NA TRBV9 CASSPPGRFDREQFF TGTGCCAGCAGCCCGCCGGGGAGGTTCGACCGCGAGCAGTTCTTC
NA TRBJ1-2 TRBD1 TRBV4-1 CASSQVAQGAFYGYTF TGCGCCAGCAGCCAAGTCGCACAGGGGGCCTTCTATGGCTACACCTTC
NA TRBJ2-1 NA TRBV9 CASSVGPSPGNEQFF TGTGCCAGCAGCGTAGGTCCTAGTCCTGGCAATGAGCAGTTCTTC
NA TRBJ2-2 NA TRBV19 CASKGRWGRTGELFF TGTGCCAGTAAGGGCAGGTGGGGGCGGACCGGGGAGCTGTTTTTT
NA TRBJ1-2 NA TRBV27 CASSFWPPGDYGYTF TGTGCCAGCAGTTTCTGGCCCCCCGGGGACTATGGCTACACCTTC
NA TRBJ2-7 TRBD2 TRBV19 CASSMREGEQYF TGTGCCAGTAGTATGAGGGAGGGCGAGCAGTACTTC
NA TRBJ2-1 TRBD2 TRBV9 CASSGPGLAGTYNEQFF TGTGCCAGCAGCGGGCCGGGACTAGCGGGCACTTACAATGAGCAGTTCTTC
NA TRBJ1-2 TRBD1 TRBV11-2 CASSLAGQGGGYTF TGTGCCAGCAGCTTAGCAGGACAGGGCGGAGGCTACACCTTC
NA TRBJ2-3 TRBD1 TRBV5-1 CASSSGTGDPDTQYF TGCGCCAGCAGCTCCGGGACAGGGGACCCAGATACGCAGTATTTT
NA TRBJ2-4 NA TRBV2 CASGGAENIQYF TGTGCCAGCGGCGGGGCGGAAAACATTCAGTACTTC
NA TRBJ2-2 NA TRBV6-5 CASGLAGELFF TGTGCCAGCGGTCTTGCCGGGGAGCTGTTTTTT
NA TRBJ2-7 NA TRBV5-1 CASSIPSYEQYF TGCGCCAGCAGCATCCCCTCCTACGAGCAGTACTTC